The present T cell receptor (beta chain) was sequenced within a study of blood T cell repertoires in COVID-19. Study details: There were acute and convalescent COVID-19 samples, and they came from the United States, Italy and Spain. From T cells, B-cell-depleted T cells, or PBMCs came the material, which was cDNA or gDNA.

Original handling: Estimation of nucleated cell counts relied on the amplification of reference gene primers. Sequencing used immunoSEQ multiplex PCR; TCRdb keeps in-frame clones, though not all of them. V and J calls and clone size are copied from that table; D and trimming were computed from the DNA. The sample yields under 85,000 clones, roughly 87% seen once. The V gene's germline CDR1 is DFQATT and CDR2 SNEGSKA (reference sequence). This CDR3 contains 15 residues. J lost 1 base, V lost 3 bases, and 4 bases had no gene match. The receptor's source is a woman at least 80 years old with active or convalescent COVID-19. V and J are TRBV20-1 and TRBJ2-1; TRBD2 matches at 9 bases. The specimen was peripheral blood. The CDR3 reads CSASKSGGSYNEQFF. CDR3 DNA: TGCAGTGCTAGTAAAAGCGGGGGGTCCTACAATGAGCAGTTCTTC.